These T cell receptor beta chains were read from a single sample in a study of T cell changes during pregnancy in multiple sclerosis. Some clones are missing from TCRdb's copy, which holds only in-frame ones; the method was immunoSEQ multiplex PCR. The profile shows over 35,000 clones, about 92% of them singletons. Sequencing used CD8+ T cells from peripheral blood mononuclear cells, obtained in the first trimester of pregnancy. Receptors originate from a female donor with multiple sclerosis, enrolled in a pregnancy study. Both conserved end residues are part of each CDR3. A D gene is named only where the DNA matches it firmly. Rows give clone size only sometimes, using once, few, many, or a class for an expanded clone.

>TRBJ1-4|TRBV4-1|-|-
CASSQGGPEEKLFF
TGCGCCAGCAGCCAAGGAGGGCCGGAGGAAAAACTGTTTTTT
>TRBJ2-3|TRBV9|-|TRBD2
CASSDSSGGAADTQYF
TGTGCCAGCAGCGATTCTAGCGGGGGGGCGGCAGATACGCAGTATTTT
>TRBJ1-6|TRBV4-1|-|-
CASSQDDGGNNSPLHF
TGCGCCAGCAGCCAAGATGACGGAGGCAATAATTCACCCCTCCACTTT
>TRBJ1-2|TRBV4-1|-|-
CASQGGSYGYTF
TGCGCCAGCCAAGGGGGATCGTATGGCTACACCTTC
>TRBJ1-2|TRBV9|-|-
CASSPRPIREGGYTF
TGTGCCAGCAGCCCCCGACCGATCCGGGAGGGTGGCTACACCTTC
>TRBJ2-1|TRBV5-1|-|-
CASSWGTGTYNEQFF
TGCGCCAGCAGCTGGGGAACCGGGACATACAATGAGCAGTTCTTC
>TRBJ1-3|TRBV7-6|-|-
CASSSGGVGGNTIYF
TGTGCCAGCAGCTCCGGCGGGGTGGGGGGAAACACCATATATTTT
>TRBJ2-7|TRBV5-6|-|-
CASSFGSQGIGIYEQYF
TGTGCCAGCAGCTTCGGAAGTCAGGGGATCGGGATCTACGAGCAGTACTTC
>TRBJ1-5|TRBV6-1|-|TRBD1
CASSEDAGTGNQPQHF
TGTGCCAGCAGTGAAGATGCGGGGACAGGTAATCAGCCCCAGCATTTT
>TRBJ1-1|TRBV4-1|once|-
CASSGPRLSEAFF
TGCGCCAGCAGCGGCCCTCGCTTGTCTGAAGCTTTCTTT
>TRBJ1-2|TRBV20-1|-|-
CSPSPIYGYTF
TGCAGTCCCAGTCCGATCTATGGCTACACCTTC
>TRBJ2-3|TRBV9|few|TRBD1
CASSVGQGLDLQDTQYF
TGTGCCAGCAGCGTAGGACAGGGGCTCGACTTACAAGATACGCAGTATTTT
>TRBJ2-1|TRBV9|-|-
CASSVEGGSYNEQFF
TGTGCCAGCAGCGTAGAGGGGGGGAGCTACAATGAGCAGTTCTTC
>TRBJ1-2|TRBV19|-|TRBD1
CASSGMTGDTF
TGTGCCAGCAGTGGAATGACAGGGGATACCTTC
>TRBJ1-1|TRBV9|once|-
CASSVAKDRGNTEAFF
TGTGCCAGCAGCGTAGCTAAAGACCGGGGGAACACTGAAGCTTTCTTT
>TRBJ2-7|TRBV9|once|-
CASSVLDGGYEQYF
TGTGCCAGCAGCGTATTGGACGGAGGCTACGAGCAGTACTTC
>TRBJ2-5|TRBV11-2|once|TRBD2
CASSLSGTRQETQYF
TGTGCCAGCAGCTTAAGTGGGACTAGACAAGAGACCCAGTACTTC
>TRBJ1-1|TRBV28|-|TRBD1
CASSETGGTEAFF
TGTGCCAGCAGTGAGACAGGGGGCACTGAAGCTTTCTTT
>TRBJ2-3|TRBV7-6|-|-
CASSPDGAAQYF
TGTGCCAGCAGCCCGGACGGAGCGGCGCAGTATTTT
>TRBJ2-3|TRBV9|-|-
CASSVAGDTQYF
TGTGCCAGCAGCGTAGCGGGGGATACGCAGTATTTT
>TRBJ2-3|TRBV15|-|-
CATSRDPGISTDTQYF
TGTGCCACCAGCAGAGACCCGGGGATCAGCACAGATACGCAGTATTTT
>TRBJ2-7|TRBV5-6|-|-
CASSLQQAYEQYF
TGTGCCAGCAGCCTTCAACAGGCGTACGAGCAGTACTTC
>TRBJ2-7|TRBV10-3|once|-
CAISESDEGKTYEQYF
TGTGCCATCAGTGAGTCGGACGAGGGTAAGACCTACGAGCAGTACTTC
>TRBJ1-1|TRBV7-3|-|-
CASSLNGGWGQGTEAFF
TGTGCCAGCAGCTTAAACGGGGGATGGGGCCAAGGCACTGAAGCTTTCTTT
>TRBJ1-1|TRBV2|-|-
CASSHGWAFF
TGTGCCAGCAGTCACGGGTGGGCTTTCTTT
>TRBJ1-6|TRBV19|-|TRBD1
CASNPDRGNSPLHF
TGTGCCAGTAACCCGGACAGGGGTAATTCACCCCTCCACTTT
>TRBJ1-2|TRBV7-2|-|-
CASSLGQAAGYTF
TGTGCCAGCAGCTTAGGTCAGGCTGCGGGCTACACCTTC
>TRBJ2-7|TRBV27|-|TRBD1
CASSNLGTGLGEQYF
TGTGCCAGCTCTAACCTAGGGACAGGGCTTGGAGAGCAGTACTTC